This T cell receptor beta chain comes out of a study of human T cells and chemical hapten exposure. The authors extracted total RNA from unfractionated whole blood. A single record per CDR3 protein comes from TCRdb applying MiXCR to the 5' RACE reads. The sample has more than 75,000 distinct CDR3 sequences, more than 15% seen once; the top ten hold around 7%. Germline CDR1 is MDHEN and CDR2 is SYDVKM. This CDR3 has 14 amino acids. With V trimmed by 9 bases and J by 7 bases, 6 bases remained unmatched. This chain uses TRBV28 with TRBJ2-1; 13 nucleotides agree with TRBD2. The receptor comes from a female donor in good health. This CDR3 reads CASELAGGLNEQFF. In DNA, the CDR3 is TGTGCCAGTGAACTAGCGGGAGGGCTGAATGAGCAGTTCTTC.